The T cell receptor beta chain under discussion was sequenced for a study of OX40 agonist ivuxolimab in advanced cancers. Assay: immunoSEQ multiplex PCR; the TCRdb copy retains only in-frame clones and omits some. The repertoire has 60,000 to 70,000 clones, 87% of them found once; the top ten carry 3.5% to 4.5%. With regard to this clone: Its antigen is undetermined.

Trimming stripped 4 bases from V and 8 bases from J, with 12 bases between. Germline values: CDR1 SGHTA, CDR2 FQGNSA. The CDR3 runs 14 residues. Study-wide points: No antigen was identified for the clonally expanded peripheral T cells. Blood T cells, both CD4+ and CD8+, expanded clonally by week 6 at 0.1 to 3.0 mg/kg.

The sampling schedule covered blood at baseline, cycle 4 day 1, and cycle 7 day 1. The source of this sequence is an adult with an advanced solid tumor such as melanoma, head and neck, liver or kidney cancer. The input for sequencing was CD4+ or CD8+ T cells sorted from blood, taken in a trial of the OX40 agonist ivuxolimab. The V call is TRBV7-2, the J call TRBJ1-6; perhaps TRBD1 as D (5 bases). The CDR3 spells CASSSGQGYSPLHF. CDR3 DNA sequence: TGTGCCAGCAGCTCAGGACAAGGCTATTCACCCCTCCACTTT. Together with reference TRBV7-2 and TRBJ1-6, the CDR3 gives the full variable domain: GAGVSQSPSNKVTEKGKDVELRCDPISGHTALYWYRQSLGQGLEFLIYFQGNSAPDKSGLPSDRFSAERTGGSVSTLTIQRTQQEDSAVYLCASSSGQGYSPLHFGNGTRLTVT.